What follows are 9 T cell receptor beta chains derived from one specimen sequenced in a study of T cell responses to AZD1222 COVID-19 vaccine. The table came from immunoSEQ multiplex PCR; TCRdb's copy has only in-frame clones and leaves some out. The data hold under 95,000 clones, with roughly 88% observed a single time. The sequenced sample was peripheral blood, obtained 28 days after the second AZD1222 dose. The receptors were gathered from an adult who received the AZD1222 COVID-19 vaccine.

J is TRBJ2-1 and V is TRBV9, with D perhaps matching TRBD2 (6 bases). V was pared by 0 bases and J by 2 bases, with 12 bases between. The CDR3 has 16 residues. Germline V gene data show CDR1 as SGDLS and CDR2 as YYNGEE. The CDR3 DNA follows: TGTGCCAGCAGCGTAGGCTCCGGGGGAGCCTACAATGAGCAGTTCTTC. The encoded protein is CASSVGSGGAYNEQFF.

This chain connects TRBV18 to TRBJ1-1, with D unclear. The CDR3 contains 14 residues. Germline CDR1 and CDR2: KGHSH and LQKENI. V dropped 6 bases and J dropped 2 bases, with 13 bases sitting between them. CDR3 bases: TGTGCCAGCTCGCTGGAGAGGTCTAACACTGAAGCTTTCTTT. Its protein product is CASSLERSNTEAFF.

V usage is TRBV13 and J usage is TRBJ1-3; D remains ambiguous. Trimming cost V 2 bases and J 4 bases, with 6 bases left between them. The CDR3 length is 13 residues. Germline V gives CDR1 PRHDT, CDR2 FYEKMQ (reference sequence). The CDR3 coding sequence is TGTGCCAGCAGCTTATCTTCCGGAAACACCATATATTTT. Protein sequence: CASSLSSGNTIYF.

The chain combines TRBV11-2 with TRBJ2-1; 7 bases agree with TRBD2. The V gene end was trimmed by 5 bases and the J gene end by 9 bases; junction bases not matched to a gene: 13. CDR1 is SGHAT, CDR2 FQNNGV, per germline. This CDR3 has 15 amino acids. The CDR3 nucleotides read TGTGCCAGCAGCCTAGGACTAGGGCGAGGGGTTGAGCAGTTCTTC. Amino acids: CASSLGLGRGVEQFF.

The CDR3 DNA reads as TGTGCCAGTAGTCCAGAAACAGCGGGGAACAATGAGCAGTTCTTC. Amino acids: CASSPETAGNNEQFF. J is TRBJ2-1 and V is TRBV19; TRBD2 agrees at 7 bases. Germline V lookup: CDR1 LNHDA, CDR2 SQIVND (reference sequence). Losses at the gene ends were 5 bases for V and 5 bases for J; bases not matched to a gene: 9. The CDR3 runs to 15 residues.

The chain combines TRBV5-8 with TRBJ1-4; unclear D gene. CDR1 and CDR2 from the germline V gene are SGHTS and YDEGEE. V shed 1 base and J shed 0 bases, with 4 bases lying between them. This CDR3 comprises 14 residues. This CDR3 reads CASSLLSTNEKLFF. CDR3 coding DNA: TGTGCCAGCAGCTTGCTCTCAACTAATGAAAAACTGTTTTTT.

The J gene is TRBJ2-3, the V gene TRBV9; TRBD2 is a possible D gene (5 bases). The CDR3 extends over 15 amino acids. The germline gives CDR1 SGDLS, CDR2 YYNGEE. The V and J ends lost 4 bases and 4 bases respectively, with 16 bases between them. The CDR3 protein is CASSFLLAGADTQYF. CDR3 DNA sequence: TGTGCCAGCAGCTTTCTACTGGCGGGCGCAGATACGCAGTATTTT.

The rearrangement links TRBV19 to TRBJ2-7; tentatively, D is TRBD2 (5 bases). The V gene lost 8 bases and the J gene lost 2 bases, with 13 bases spanning the gap. Germline V lookup: CDR1 LNHDA, CDR2 SQIVND (reference sequence). The CDR3 consists of 13 residues. CDR3 DNA sequence: TGTGCCAGTTCCTCCGGGGTTACCTACGAGCAGTACTTC. Translated, it gives CASSSGVTYEQYF.

This chain joins TRBV7-2 and TRBJ1-2, with TRBD1 as a possible D gene (5 bases). This CDR3 comprises 13 residues. The V gene's germline CDR1 is SGHTA and CDR2 FQGNSA. Trimming stripped 1 base from V and 8 bases from J, with 11 bases between. CDR3 amino acids: CASSLGGAGGYTF. CDR3 nucleotides: TGTGCCAGCAGCTTAGGGGGCGCGGGCGGCTACACCTTC. Based on the CDR3 plus reference TRBV7-2 and TRBJ1-2, the full variable domain is GAGVSQSPSNKVTEKGKDVELRCDPISGHTALYWYRQSLGQGLEFLIYFQGNSAPDKSGLPSDRFSAERTGGSVSTLTIQRTQQEDSAVYLCASSLGGAGGYTFGSGTRLTVV.